The clone carrying this T cell receptor (beta chain) has only a few counts. As yet, its antigen is unknown. With RNA at 10%, 30% or 50%, naive CD8 libraries came from roughly 20,000 to 1,000,000 sorted cells. The authors sorted naive CD8 T cells as CD8+CD4-CCR7+CD45RA+. This sample was taken from a study of molecular identifiers for immune sequencing clone quantification. Study observations and caveats: Effector cells kept over 97% of their molecules in clones above 20 RNA copies, while naive cells kept under 1% there. Molecules of identical TCR sharing a barcode could underestimate highly expanded clone sizes.

Via MiXCR, TCRdb re-called the PCR reads, giving one row per CDR3 protein. The sample has 460,000 or so distinct CDR3 sequences; over 20% are singletons. CDR3 length: 13 amino acids. V was trimmed by 5 bases and J by 11 bases, leaving 18 bases between them. The V and J genes are TRBV12-3 or TRBV12-4 and TRBJ1-2; weak D call: TRBD1 (5 bases). This clonotype was sampled from a human donor in good health. Some libraries in this study had Jurkat cell RNA spiked in. Sequenced: naive CD8+ T cells from blood, with Jurkat cell RNA spiked in. Regarding subset: FACS-sorted CD8+CD4-CCR7+CD45RA+ naive T cells. CDR3 coding DNA: TGTGCCAGCAGTGGGACGGCCCGATCTTGGTACACCTTC. It is translated as CASSGTARSWYTF.